Following are 18 T cell receptor beta chains from one sample sequenced in a study of blood T cell repertoires in COVID-19. Data came from immunoSEQ multiplex PCR; TCRdb stores just in-frame clones and leaves some out. The data contain under 200,000 clones, more than 85% of them seen just once; the ten biggest clones take up around 6.5%. The sequencing input was peripheral blood. The receptors shown here come from a woman at least 80 years old in a cohort sampled during active or convalescent COVID-19.

CDR3 sequence (DNA): TGTGCCACCAGGGTGGGGAAGGAGGGCCTCACCGGGGAGCTGTTTTTT. Protein: CATRVGKEGLTGELFF. V gene TRBV24-1 combines with J gene TRBJ2-2, with D perhaps TRBD2 (6 bases). The ends were cut back, 7 bases at V and 4 bases at J, with 18 bases in the middle. Germline CDR1 is KGHDR and CDR2 is SFDVKD. There are 16 residues in the CDR3.

The chain joins TRBV5-1 to TRBJ2-5; D remains ambiguous. The V end was cut by 2 bases, the J end by 3 bases, with 2 bases between. Per germline, CDR1 SGHRS and CDR2 YFSETQ. This CDR3 region has 11 residues. Here the CDR3 DNA reads TGCGCCAGCAGCTTCGAAGAGACCCAGTACTTC. This translates into CASSFEETQYF.

V is TRBV21-1 and J is TRBJ2-1; whether TRBD2, the table's D call, matches the DNA was not checked. TRBV21-1 is a pseudogene segment. This CDR3 region has 15 residues. CDR3 bases: TGTGCCAGCAGCAAGGAGTGTCCATACCCCGGTGAGCAGTTCTTC. Its protein product is CASSKECPYPGEQFF.

The chain employs TRBV7-8 and TRBJ2-1, with 8 bases lining up with TRBD2. J was trimmed by 8 bases and V by 4 bases; bases with no gene match: 13. Germline CDR1 and CDR2: SGHVS and FQNEAQ. This CDR3 region has 16 residues. The CDR3 region is CASSYSLLTGGYEQFF. The DNA for the CDR3 is TGTGCCAGCAGCTATTCCCTCTTAACGGGAGGGTATGAGCAGTTCTTC.

J is TRBJ2-1 and V is TRBV11-3; 12 nucleotides match TRBD2. Trimming removed 0 bases from V and 3 bases from J; junction bases left unmatched: 9. The CDR3 length is 19 residues. Germline CDR1 SGHNT, CDR2 YENEEA. For the CDR3, the DNA is TGTGCCAGCAGCTTAGACTACCCGACTAGCGGGGGTAACTACAATGAGCAGTTCTTC. The encoded protein is CASSLDYPTSGGNYNEQFF.

J is TRBJ2-5 and V is TRBV4-2, with D tentatively TRBD2 (6 bases). CDR1 is LGHNA and CDR2 is YNFKEQ in the germline V gene. V gave up 0 bases and J gave up 2 bases, with 7 bases separating them. There are 14 residues in the CDR3. The CDR3 here is CASSQERGQETQYF. CDR3 in DNA: TGTGCCAGCAGCCAAGAGCGGGGACAAGAGACCCAGTACTTC.

V gene TRBV3-1 (or the pseudogene TRBV3-2) combines with J gene TRBJ1-4, with unresolved D. Between the trimmed V and J ends, which lost 0 bases and 6 bases, there was a span of 11 bases. Germline loops: CDR1 LGHDT, CDR2 YNNKEL (reference sequence). The CDR3 has 15 residues. The CDR3 here is CASSQDPGRDEKLFF. The CDR3 coding sequence is TGTGCCAGCAGCCAAGATCCCGGGCGGGATGAAAAACTGTTTTTT.

The chain has TRBV11-2 and TRBJ1-2; D might be TRBD1 (6 bases). Per the germline V gene, CDR1 is SGHAT and CDR2 is FQNNGV. V was trimmed by 3 bases and J by 6 bases, leaving 11 bases between them. CDR3 length equals 13 residues. CDR3 amino acids: CASSLVQGDGYTF. In DNA form, the CDR3 reads TGTGCCAGCAGCTTGGTACAGGGAGATGGCTACACCTTC. Complete variable domain (other parts from reference TRBV11-2 and TRBJ1-2): EAGVAQSPRYKIIEKRQSVAFWCNPISGHATLYWYQQILGQGPKLLIQFQNNGVVDDSQLPKDRFSAERLKGVDSTLKIQPAKLEDSAVYLCASSLVQGDGYTFGSGTRLTVV.

This clone was seen more than once but under ten times. The rearrangement uses TRBV10-1 and TRBJ2-1, with 7 bases fitting TRBD2. With V trimmed by 3 bases and J by 5 bases, 10 bases remained unmatched. Looked up from germline, CDR1 is WNHNN and CDR2 is SYGVQD (reference sequence). CDR3 length: 16 amino acids. The CDR3 coding sequence is TGCGCCAGCAGTGATTCGGCTAGCGGAGGCGACAATGAGCAGTTCTTC. This gives the protein CASSDSASGGDNEQFF.

The chain couples TRBV30 to TRBJ1-2, with D unresolved. The CDR3 sequence is 13 residues long. V was pared by 7 bases and J by 2 bases, with 14 bases between. The germline V gene encodes CDR1 GTSNPN and CDR2 SVGIG (reference sequence). CDR3 loop: CASPSTQNYGYTF. Written as DNA, the CDR3 is TGTGCCTCGCCCTCGACTCAAAACTATGGCTACACCTTC.

The gene calls are TRBV19 and TRBJ1-5; D is uncertain. Germline V gene data show CDR1 as LNHDA and CDR2 as SQIVND (reference sequence). The CDR3 has 17 amino acids. Trimming stripped 5 bases from V and 0 bases from J, with 17 bases between. Here the CDR3 DNA reads TGTGCCAGTAGTCCTTTAATGGGCAGCCTTAGCAATCAGCCCCAGCATTTT. Translated, it gives CASSPLMGSLSNQPQHF. The entire variable domain, with the rest obtained from reference TRBV19 and TRBJ1-5, is as follows: DGGITQSPKYLFRKEGQNVTLSCEQNLNHDAMYWYRQDPGQGLRLIYYSQIVNDFQKGDIAEGYSVSREKKESFPLTVTSAQKNPTAFYLCASSPLMGSLSNQPQHFGDGTRLSIL.

This chain uses TRBV4-1 with TRBJ1-3; no firm D call. The CDR3 has 15 residues. CDR1 is MGHRA and CDR2 is YSYEKL in the germline V gene. V dropped 2 bases and J dropped 1 base, with 9 bases sitting between them. CDR3 bases: TGCGCCAGCAGCCAATTCCAGTTGTCTGGAAACACCATATATTTT. Its translation: CASSQFQLSGNTIYF.

V and J are TRBV7-8 and TRBJ1-2; TRBD1 agrees at 8 bases. The CDR3 is 15 residues long. Germline V gives CDR1 SGHVS, CDR2 FQNEAQ. Unmatched junction bases numbered 7, after V lost 6 bases and J lost 1 base. CDR3 protein: CASSSGGWGNYGYTF. CDR3 nucleotide sequence: TGTGCCAGCAGTTCAGGGGGCTGGGGTAACTATGGCTACACCTTC.

As DNA, the CDR3 is TGTGCCAGCAGTGAAGGACTAGAGGGCGGGGAGCTGTTTTTT. Translating gives CASSEGLEGGELFF. This chain joins TRBV6-1 and TRBJ2-2, with a weak D call TRBD2 (6 bases). Trimming left V 1 base short and J 7 bases short, with 10 bases between. This CDR3 has 14 residues. Germline V gene data show CDR1 as MNHNS and CDR2 as SASEGT.

The chain employs TRBV5-1 and TRBJ2-1; 8 bases are a match to TRBD2. This CDR3 spans 15 amino acids. The germline CDR1 and CDR2 sequences are SGHRS and YFSETQ. With 6 bases clipped from V and 8 bases from J, the junction kept 13 bases outside the gene matches. CDR3 in amino acids: CASTLSGTSLHEQFF. The CDR3 region has the DNA TGCGCCAGCACCCTGAGCGGGACTAGTTTGCATGAGCAGTTCTTC.

The rearrangement uses TRBV4-1 and TRBJ2-3, with 9 positions matching TRBD2. The trim removed 3 bases at V and 5 bases at J, leaving 9 bases unmatched. CDR1 and CDR2 (germline): MGHRA, YSYEKL. The CDR3 is made up of 16 amino acids. The CDR3 DNA sequence: TGCGCCAGCAGCCAGGGGGCAGCGGGAGGTAAAGATACGCAGTATTTT. The encoded protein is CASSQGAAGGKDTQYF.

The chain has TRBV19 and TRBJ2-1, with no clear D. The CDR3 extends over 15 amino acids. The V gene lost 7 bases and the J gene lost 4 bases, with 17 bases spanning the gap. CDR1 and CDR2 from the germline V gene are LNHDA and SQIVND (reference sequence). Written as DNA, the CDR3 is TGTGCCAGTAAATCCGGTGATCGTGGTTACAATGAGCAGTTCTTC. Protein: CASKSGDRGYNEQFF.

The genes are TRBV5-1 and TRBJ2-7; 10 bases agree with TRBD1. After removal of 4 bases from V and 4 bases from J, the junction contained 8 bases not matched to a gene. The CDR3 loop spans 15 amino acids. CDR1 is SGHRS, CDR2 YFSETQ, per germline. The CDR3 sequence is CASSLGGQGHYEQYF. The CDR3 DNA follows: TGCGCCAGCAGCCTGGGGGGACAGGGGCATTACGAGCAGTACTTC.